Below, 32 T cell receptor beta chains from the same sample are listed, as sequenced in a study of T cells after yellow fever vaccination. TCRdb used MiXCR to reprocess the 5' RACE reads, holding one entry per CDR3 protein. The table has about 630,000 distinct CDR3 sequences, about 12% seen once; the top ten hold more than 13%. The sample in question was PBMCs, obtained on the day of the yellow fever booster vaccination. These receptors were obtained from a man aged 25 to 40 who received the YFV17D yellow fever vaccine.

This clonotype was found a few times. This rearrangement joins TRBV24-1 to TRBJ1-4; a weak D match, TRBD1 (5 bases). V lost 1 base and J 8 bases, leaving 13 bases between the germline ends. From germline, CDR1 is KGHDR and CDR2 SFDVKD. This CDR3 contains 15 residues. CDR3 sequence (DNA): TGTGCCACCAGTGATTTCAGGGAAGGAGAGGAAAAACTGTTTTTT. Protein product: CATSDFREGEEKLFF.

This clonotype was detected a few times. The rearrangement joins TRBV10-3 to TRBJ2-2, with a tentative D call TRBD1 (6 bases). CDR3 length: 15 residues. V was trimmed by 5 bases and J by 3 bases, leaving 13 bases between them. Germline V gives CDR1 ENHRY, CDR2 SYGVKD. CDR3 sequence (DNA): TGTGCCATCAGTCCGAGATACAGGGACACCGGGGAGCTGTTTTTT. Its translation: CAISPRYRDTGELFF.

In its sample, this clonotype was seen many times. The chain has TRBV5-1 and TRBJ2-7, with 7 bases matching TRBD1. The J segment lost 6 bases and the V segment lost 0 bases, leaving 6 bases of the junction unmatched. Germline assignment: CDR1 SGHRS and CDR2 YFSETQ. The CDR3 contains 14 residues. The CDR3 loop is CASSLGAGGREQYF. CDR3 nucleotide sequence: TGCGCCAGCAGCTTGGGAGCAGGGGGACGCGAGCAGTACTTC.

This chain uses TRBV5-1 with TRBJ2-5; TRBD1 matches at 10 bases. This CDR3 is 14 amino acids long. With 3 bases clipped from V and 7 bases from J, the junction kept 6 bases outside the gene matches. Germline V gene data show CDR1 as SGHRS and CDR2 as YFSETQ. CDR3 in DNA: TGCGCCAGCAGCTCGGGGACAGGGGCCCGGACCCAGTACTTC. This encodes CASSSGTGARTQYF.

This clonotype was counted only a few times. The V call is TRBV7-2, the J call TRBJ2-2, with D perhaps matching TRBD1 or TRBD2 (6 bases each). Between the trimmed V and J ends, which lost 5 bases and 5 bases, there was a span of 12 bases. Germline V CDR1 and CDR2: SGHTA, FQGNSA. The length of the CDR3 is 14 residues. This CDR3 reads CASSPGGATGELFF. CDR3 nucleotides: TGTGCCAGCAGCCCCGGGGGCGCGACCGGGGAGCTGTTTTTT.

There are many counts of this clonotype. This rearrangement joins TRBV12-3 or TRBV12-4 to TRBJ1-3, with a tentative D call TRBD1 (5 bases). Trimming pared 5 bases from V and 9 bases from J, leaving 11 bases between. This CDR3 contains 12 residues. DNA of the CDR3: TGTGCCAGCAGTCGACAGTTTTCCACCATATATTTT. Residues: CASSRQFSTIYF.

In this sample, this clonotype turned up a few times. The chain couples TRBV7-9 to TRBJ1-5; D is ambiguous. Germline values: CDR1 SEHNR, CDR2 FQNEAQ (reference sequence). Trimming pared 2 bases from V and 7 bases from J, leaving 6 bases between. The CDR3 is made up of 12 amino acids. CDR3 sequence reads: CASSLQMQPQHF. The CDR3 DNA follows: TGTGCCAGCAGCTTACAGATGCAGCCCCAGCATTTT. The full variable domain, with the rest looked up from reference TRBV7-9 and TRBJ1-5, is DTGVSQNPRHKITKRGQNVTFRCDPISEHNRLYWYRQTLGQGPEFLTYFQNEAQLEKSRLLSDRFSAERPKGSFSTLEIQRTEQGDSAMYLCASSLQMQPQHFGDGTRLSIL.

This clonotype was recorded many times. This sequence joins TRBV7-2 and TRBJ2-3; D is possibly TRBD2 (6 bases). The ends were cut back, 0 bases at V and 2 bases at J, with 9 bases in the middle. Germline CDR1 reads SGHTA; CDR2 reads FQGNSA. The CDR3 runs to 15 residues. The CDR3 coding sequence is TGTGCCAGCAGCTTAGCTAGCGGAGTCACAGATACGCAGTATTTT. Translation gives CASSLASGVTDTQYF.

This chain uses TRBV5-1 with TRBJ2-7, with TRBD1 as a possible D gene (5 bases). V shed 7 bases and J shed 0 bases, with 8 bases lying between them. From germline, CDR1 is SGHRS and CDR2 YFSETQ. The CDR3 has 12 amino acids. CDR3 in amino acids: CASGANSYEQYF. The CDR3 coding sequence is TGCGCCAGCGGGGCTAACTCCTACGAGCAGTACTTC. The whole variable domain, remainder taken from reference TRBV5-1 and TRBJ2-7, is KAGVTQTPRYLIKTRGQQVTLSCSPISGHRSVSWYQQTPGQGLQFLFEYFSETQRNKGNFPGRFSGRQFSNSRSEMNVSTLELGDSALYLCASGANSYEQYFGPGTRLTVT.

The rearrangement joins TRBV20-1 to TRBJ2-1; 7 nucleotides match TRBD1. The germline V gene has CDR1 DFQATT and CDR2 SNEGSKA (reference sequence). Trimming removed 5 bases from V and 2 bases from J; junction bases left unmatched: 3. The CDR3 covers 13 residues. This CDR3 is CSALTGTYNEQFF. The CDR3 DNA sequence: TGCAGTGCTCTGACAGGGACCTACAATGAGCAGTTCTTC.

This clonotype showed up many times. This chain joins TRBV12-3 or TRBV12-4 and TRBJ1-1, with 7 nucleotides matching TRBD1. Trimming at V came to 6 bases and at J to 3 bases, leaving 7 bases not matched to a gene. The CDR3 extends over 14 amino acids. The CDR3 DNA reads as TGTGCCAGCAGGCTACTCGACAGGGACACTGAAGCTTTCTTT. Its protein product is CASRLLDRDTEAFF.

This clonotype was counted a few times. The chain joins TRBV30 to TRBJ1-2; tentative D call: TRBD1 (5 bases). The CDR3 spans 13 residues. V was trimmed by 0 bases and J by 8 bases, leaving 13 bases between them. The germline gives CDR1 GTSNPN, CDR2 SVGIG (reference sequence). The CDR3, as DNA: TGTGCCTGGAGTGTAACCGGGGGTGGGGGCTACACCTTC. Protein product: CAWSVTGGGGYTF.

The V and J genes are TRBV12-3 or TRBV12-4 and TRBJ2-7, with TRBD1 matching 10 bases. Trimming cost V 3 bases and J 5 bases; bases outside gene matches: 13. This CDR3 spans 17 amino acids. This chain's CDR3 is CASSLGQGHWPNDEQYF. The CDR3 DNA sequence: TGTGCCAGCAGTTTGGGACAGGGGCATTGGCCCAACGACGAGCAGTACTTC.

This clonotype appeared many times. This chain uses TRBV12-3 or TRBV12-4 with TRBJ1-5; D is perhaps TRBD1 (5 bases). Between the trimmed V and J ends, which lost 6 bases and 3 bases, there was a span of 15 bases. The CDR3 extends over 15 amino acids. DNA for the CDR3: TGTGCCAGCAGCCCGAGAGGGGCATACAATCAGCCCCAGCATTTT. It is translated as CASSPRGAYNQPQHF.

The sample holds many counts of this clonotype. The chain has TRBV20-1 and TRBJ2-7; possible D gene TRBD1, 5 bases. V lost 1 base and J 4 bases, leaving 11 bases between the germline ends. CDR1 and CDR2 from the germline V gene are DFQATT and SNEGSKA (reference sequence). The CDR3 sequence is 13 residues long. The CDR3: CSARGAGLYEQYF. The DNA of the CDR3 is TGCAGTGCTAGAGGGGCAGGGTTGTACGAGCAGTACTTC.

This clonotype came up a few times. This sequence joins TRBV9 and TRBJ2-5, with D unresolved. The germline CDR1 and CDR2 sequences are SGDLS and YYNGEE. The CDR3 runs 13 residues. Between the trimmed V and J ends, which lost 3 bases and 3 bases, there was a span of 9 bases. DNA of the CDR3: TGTGCCAGCAGCGCGCACCCGGAAGAGACCCAGTACTTC. Residues: CASSAHPEETQYF.

This chain connects TRBV28 to TRBJ1-6; 7 nucleotides agree with TRBD1. The CDR3 spans 15 residues. The J segment lost 7 bases and the V segment lost 4 bases, leaving 7 bases of the junction unmatched. The germline V gene has CDR1 MDHEN and CDR2 SYDVKM. CDR3 nucleotides: TGTGCCAGCAGTTCAGGACAGGTCAAGAATTCACCCCTCCACTTT. Protein sequence: CASSSGQVKNSPLHF.

This clonotype was seen a handful of times. The chain links TRBV7-2 to TRBJ1-2; D perhaps matches TRBD1 (5 bases). V was trimmed by 2 bases and J by 5 bases, leaving 12 bases between them. Per germline, CDR1 SGHTA and CDR2 FQGNSA. This CDR3 has 14 residues. The DNA of the CDR3 is TGTGCCAGCAGCTTAAACCAGGGTCGGTATGGCTACACCTTC. Its translation is CASSLNQGRYGYTF.

This clonotype was counted between two and nine times. The CDR3 here is CATSDTAPFHYNEQFF. In DNA form, the CDR3 reads TGTGCCACCAGTGATACGGCCCCCTTTCACTACAATGAGCAGTTCTTC. The chain links TRBV24-1 to TRBJ2-1; no definite D call. V was shortened by 3 bases and J by 3 bases, with 14 bases between the two germline ends. The CDR3 is 16 amino acids. Germline CDR1 reads KGHDR; CDR2 reads SFDVKD.

The rearrangement links TRBV7-2 to TRBJ2-5; maybe TRBD2 (5 bases). The CDR3 has 13 amino acids. Germline CDR1 SGHTA, CDR2 FQGNSA. V was trimmed by 7 bases and J by 2 bases, leaving 11 bases between them. In DNA, the CDR3 is TGTGCCAGCACCCGGTCGGGACAAGAGACCCAGTACTTC. It yields the protein CASTRSGQETQYF. The full variable domain, in which reference TRBV7-2 and TRBJ2-5 provide the parts outside the CDR3, is GAGVSQSPSNKVTEKGKDVELRCDPISGHTALYWYRQSLGQGLEFLIYFQGNSAPDKSGLPSDRFSAERTGGSVSTLTIQRTQQEDSAVYLCASTRSGQETQYFGPGTRLLVL.

The table lists this clonotype with a few counts. CDR3 region: CASSEYFPGTDTQYF. CDR3 coding DNA: TGTGCCAGCAGTGAATATTTCCCGGGGACAGATACGCAGTATTTT. V gene TRBV25-1 combines with J gene TRBJ2-3; weak D call: TRBD2 (5 bases). CDR1 is MGHDK and CDR2 is SYGVNS in the germline V gene. CDR3 size: 15 residues. V lost 0 bases, J lost 3 bases, and 10 bases lay in between.

This clonotype was counted between two and nine times. The rearrangement uses TRBV29-1 and TRBJ2-3; the match to TRBD1 covers 7 bases. There are 13 residues in the CDR3. Trimming cost V 7 bases and J 2 bases; bases outside gene matches: 6. In germline, CDR1 is SQVTM, CDR2 ANQGSEA. The CDR3 nucleotides are TGCAGCGCCTCGGGACAGAACACAGATACGCAGTATTTT. This encodes CSASGQNTDTQYF.

V and J are TRBV18 and TRBJ2-3; D is uncertain. Germline CDR1 reads KGHSH; CDR2 reads LQKENI. The CDR3 contains 13 residues. Trimming left V 0 bases short and J 5 bases short, with 6 bases between. CDR3 protein: CASSPPWVDTQYF. The CDR3 DNA reads as TGTGCCAGCTCACCACCTTGGGTAGATACGCAGTATTTT.

This clonotype occurred a few times. J is TRBJ2-1 and V is TRBV7-9; 10 positions agree with TRBD2. CDR3 length: 17 amino acids. Trimming took 3 bases from V and 2 from J; bases not matched to a gene: 7. Germline CDR1 reads SEHNR; CDR2 reads FQNEAQ (reference sequence). The chain's CDR3 is CASSFRTSGLAYNEQFF. The CDR3 DNA sequence: TGTGCCAGCAGCTTCCGGACTAGCGGACTCGCCTACAATGAGCAGTTCTTC. The entire variable domain, with the rest obtained from reference TRBV7-9 and TRBJ2-1, is as follows: DTGVSQNPRHKITKRGQNVTFRCDPISEHNRLYWYRQTLGQGPEFLTYFQNEAQLEKSRLLSDRFSAERPKGSFSTLEIQRTEQGDSAMYLCASSFRTSGLAYNEQFFGPGTRLTVL.

This clonotype was counted a few times. The gene calls are TRBV18 and TRBJ2-3; 8 nucleotides line up with TRBD1. The CDR3 covers 14 residues. The V gene's germline CDR1 is KGHSH and CDR2 LQKENI. Losses at the gene ends were 4 bases for V and 3 bases for J; bases not matched to a gene: 3. CDR3: CASSLDRVTDTQYF. The CDR3 DNA sequence: TGTGCCAGCTCACTGGACAGGGTTACAGATACGCAGTATTTT.

The V and J genes are TRBV25-1 and TRBJ2-5; 7 bases match TRBD1. The V and J ends lost 8 bases and 3 bases, in that order; junction bases with no gene match: 15. The CDR3 consists of 16 residues. Germline CDR1 reads MGHDK; CDR2 reads SYGVNS. CDR3: CASPSLTGVGEETQYF. CDR3 in DNA: TGTGCCAGCCCGAGCCTAACAGGGGTCGGGGAAGAGACCCAGTACTTC.

The chain employs TRBV6-5 and TRBJ2-1, with D perhaps being TRBD1 or TRBD2 (5 bases each). CDR3 length equals 17 residues. V lost 1 base and J 9 bases, leaving 22 bases between the germline ends. Per the germline V gene, CDR1 is MNHEY and CDR2 is SVGAGI. The DNA for the CDR3 is TGTGCCAGCAGTTACTTGCCCCCGGGACCCCGGGCCACTGAGCAGTTCTTC. As protein: CASSYLPPGPRATEQFF.

V usage is TRBV6-2 or TRBV6-3 and J usage is TRBJ2-3; possible D gene TRBD2, 7 bases. This CDR3 spans 16 amino acids. CDR1 is MNHEY, CDR2 SVGEGT, per germline. V lost 4 bases and J 5 bases, leaving 19 bases between the germline ends. The CDR3 bases are TGTGCCAGCAGTTCCGGCGGGGGCGCGTTGGAAGATACGCAGTATTTT. Translated, it gives CASSSGGGALEDTQYF.

This clonotype appeared once. At one boundary the junction diverges from the germline segment, which might be a read error. CDR3 in DNA: TGTGCCATCAGCTTAGTGTCTAGCGGGTACGATGAGCAGTTCTTC. Protein: CAISLVSSGYDEQFF. The chain combines TRBV11-2 with TRBJ2-1; the match to TRBD2 covers 8 bases. From germline, CDR1 is SGHAT and CDR2 FQNNGV. The CDR3 loop spans 15 amino acids.

The gene calls are TRBV7-3 and TRBJ2-3; D tentatively fits TRBD1 or TRBD2 (7 bases each). The CDR3 contains 15 residues. Trimming cost V 4 bases and J 3 bases, with 14 bases left between them. Germline V gene sequence: CDR1 SGHTA, CDR2 FQGTGA. Written as DNA, the CDR3 is TGTGCCAGCAGCTCTACAGGGGAGGGGACAGATACGCAGTATTTT. The encoded protein is CASSSTGEGTDTQYF.

CDR3 sequence (DNA): TGTGCCAGCAGCCCCGAGCGGGATGAAAAACTGTTTTTT. Translated, it gives CASSPERDEKLFF. The gene calls are TRBV7-9 and TRBJ1-4; D is unclear. This CDR3 has 13 amino acids. Germline loops: CDR1 SEHNR, CDR2 FQNEAQ (reference sequence). Trimming took 5 bases from V and 6 from J, leaving 10 bases between them.

The chain uses TRBV10-3 and TRBJ2-1; D is perhaps TRBD1 or TRBD2 (5 bases each). The length of the CDR3 is 17 residues. The V and J ends lost 6 bases and 0 bases respectively, with 18 bases between them. Germline V lookup: CDR1 ENHRY, CDR2 SYGVKD. The CDR3 DNA reads as TGTGCCATCAGCCTCCAATCGGCGAGGGGCTCCTACAATGAGCAGTTCTTC. It encodes CAISLQSARGSYNEQFF.